This T cell receptor beta chain stems from a study of early T cells in non-severe SARS-CoV-2 infection. By sample fraction, this clonotype is medium-sized. V lost 4 bases, J lost 8 bases, and 24 bases lay in between. The CDR3 spans 17 residues. Germline-derived CDR1 and CDR2 are SGHTA and FQGNSA. Individual cDNA molecules were tagged with unique molecular identifiers, the study reported. Each CDR3 protein gets one entry after TCRdb re-called the 5' RACE reads with MiXCR. The table has fewer than 40,000 distinct CDR3 sequences, 6.3% seen once. V and J are TRBV7-2 and TRBJ2-1; a possible D gene is TRBD2 (5 bases). This clonotype was obtained from an adult who was a healthcare worker with PCR-confirmed SARS-CoV-2 infection or an uninfected control (not recorded which). Sample: whole blood. As DNA, the CDR3 is TGTGCCAGCAGCTGGGGTCGAGCTAGCACCGCCAACGATGAGCAGTTCTTC. This translates into CASSWGRASTANDEQFF.